The rows below give T cell receptor beta chains drawn from one sample of a study of breast tumors, draining lymph nodes, adjacent tissues. TCRdb analysed the multiplex PCR reads with MiXCR anew, one entry per CDR3 protein. This sample has roughly 130,000 distinct CDR3 sequences, with around a third found just once. The sequencing sample was made of axillary lymph node tissue. These receptors all stem from a female donor with breast cancer. Some clones in this sample may be carry-over from other donors' samples. Each CDR3 is given with its conserved first and last residue. D genes are given only for firm matches. Size is stated for part of the rows, as once, few or many counts, or as a class when the clone is expanded.

D gene	clone size	V gene	J gene	CDR3 protein	CDR3 DNA
.	many	TRBV7-2	TRBJ1-2	CASSPKGSGYTF	TGTGCCAGCAGCCCCAAAGGGAGTGGCTACACCTTC
TRBD1	.	TRBV20-1	TRBJ2-3	CSAYRQGTQYF	TGCAGTGCCTACCGACAGGGTACGCAGTATTTT
.	many	TRBV9	TRBJ1-2	CASSVSGNYGYTF	TGTGCCAGCAGCGTTTCCGGGAACTATGGCTACACCTTC
TRBD1	many	TRBV5-1	TRBJ2-1	CASSWTGGYDEQFF	TGCGCCAGCAGCTGGACAGGGGGGTACGATGAGCAGTTCTTC
.	.	TRBV29-1	TRBJ2-1	CSVDGARGTERFF	TGCAGTGTTGATGGGGCGAGAGGCACTGAGCGGTTCTTC
.	few	TRBV7-3	TRBJ1-1	CASSVSQGFEAFF	TGTGCCAGCAGCGTAAGTCAAGGATTTGAAGCTTTCTTT
.	many	TRBV24-1	TRBJ2-5	CATSEVAWGTQYF	TGTGCCACCAGTGAAGTCGCCTGGGGGACCCAGTACTTC
TRBD2	many	TRBV6-1	TRBJ2-5	CASSELAGETQYF	TGTGCCAGCAGTGAACTAGCGGGAGAGACCCAGTACTTC
.	.	TRBV7-9	TRBJ1-6	CASSKAGGIGSPLHF	TGTGCCAGCAGCAAGGCGGGGGGAATTGGCTCACCCCTCCACTTT
.	.	TRBV7-3	TRBJ1-1	CASSFRQNTEAFF	TGTGCCAGCAGTTTCCGTCAGAACACTGAAGCTTTCTTT
.	many	TRBV2	TRBJ1-4	CASKRGLVEKLFF	TGTGCCAGCAAAAGGGGCTTGGTTGAAAAACTGTTTTTT
.	.	TRBV2	TRBJ2-2	CACSARPVGAANTGELFF	TGTGCCTGCAGTGCTCGCCCTGTGGGGGCTGCGAACACCGGGGAGCTGTTTTTT
TRBD2	many	TRBV3-1	TRBJ2-1	CASSQGTSTYNEQFF	TGTGCCAGCAGCCAAGGGACTAGCACCTACAATGAGCAGTTCTTC
.	.	TRBV7-9	TRBJ2-3	CASSLGRGSYNEQYF	TGTGCCAGCAGCTTAGGGAGGGGATCCTACAATGAGCAGTATTTT
.	many	TRBV7-2	TRBJ1-2	CASSLQGNYGYTF	TGTGCCAGCAGCTTACAGGGAAACTATGGCTACACCTTC
TRBD2	.	TRBV6-5	TRBJ2-1	CASLYAREGTDTQFF	TGTGCCAGCCTGTACGCTAGGGAGGGCACAGATACGCAGTTCTTC
.	many	TRBV12-3/TRBV12-4	TRBJ2-5	CASSKGRQETQYF	TGTGCCAGCAGTAAGGGGAGACAAGAGACCCAGTACTTC
TRBD1	.	TRBV7-3	TRBJ2-5	CANSLKGGVETQYF	TGTGCCAACAGCTTAAAAGGGGGCGTAGAGACTCAGTACTTC
.	.	TRBV3-1	TRBJ1-1	CASRRAGNTEAFF	TGTGCCAGCAGACGCGCAGGGAACACTGAAGCTTTCTTT
.	many	TRBV27	TRBJ1-3	CASSLALSGNTIYF	TGTGCCAGCAGTTTAGCGTTATCTGGAAACACCATATATTTT
TRBD1	many	TRBV7-9	TRBJ2-5	CASSIGTGQETQYF	TGTGCCAGCAGCATCGGGACAGGGCAGGAGACCCAGTACTTC
.	many	TRBV11-2	TRBJ1-6	CASSASRGRNSPLHF	TGTGCCAGCAGCGCCTCCCGCGGGAGAAATTCACCCCTCCACTTT
.	many	TRBV27	TRBJ1-4	CASSLMGYEGKLFF	TGTGCCAGCAGTTTAATGGGTTATGAGGGAAAACTGTTTTTT
.	.	TRBV29-1	TRBJ1-6	CSVRGESAGDSPLHF	TGCAGCGTTCGGGGAGAGTCGGCAGGGGATTCACCCCTCCACTTT
.	.	TRBV6-6	TRBJ2-6	CASSGANVLTF	TGTGCCAGCAGTGGGGCCAACGTCCTGACTTTC
TRBD2	few	TRBV6-1	TRBJ2-3	CASSQALRGSTDTQYF	TGTGCCAGCAGTCAAGCATTGCGGGGGTCTACAGATACGCAGTATTTT
.	many	TRBV30	TRBJ1-3	CAWIVGSSSGNTIYF	TGTGCCTGGATCGTGGGGAGCTCCTCTGGAAACACCATATATTTT
TRBD2	many	TRBV7-2	TRBJ2-5	CASSFRSSGGPPSTQYF	TGTGCCAGCAGCTTCCGGAGTAGCGGGGGACCTCCCTCGACCCAGTACTTC
TRBD1	.	TRBV7-6	TRBJ2-2	CASSLHPGTGKLTLKLFF	TGTGCCAGCAGCCTACACCCCGGGACAGGGAAACTAACACTGAAGCTGTTTTTT
.	many	TRBV12-3/TRBV12-4	TRBJ2-5	CASSFQGGPMQTQYF	TGTGCCAGCAGCTTCCAGGGGGGCCCGATGCAGACCCAGTACTTC
.	many	TRBV6-6	TRBJ1-5	CASSYAGTNQPQHF	TGTGCCAGCAGTTACGCAGGTACCAATCAGCCCCAGCATTTT
.	.	TRBV2	TRBJ2-4	CASSDRQSTDTQDIQYF	TGTGCCAGCAGTGATAGACAAAGCACAGATACGCAGGACATTCAGTACTTC
TRBD1	.	TRBV5-1	TRBJ1-1	CASSYAGDRDYVAFF	TGCGCCAGCAGCTATGCTGGGGACAGGGACTATGTAGCTTTCTTT
TRBD1	many	TRBV5-6	TRBJ2-3	CASNIRTGRSDTQYF	TGTGCCAGCAACATACGGACAGGGCGTTCAGATACGCAGTATTTT
.	many	TRBV20-1	TRBJ1-6	CSARDIGRGGESLHF	TGCAGTGCTAGAGACATCGGCAGGGGAGGTGAATCCCTCCACTTT
.	many	TRBV7-8	TRBJ2-1	CASSPIYNEQFF	TGTGCCAGCAGCCCCATCTACAATGAGCAGTTCTTC
.	many	TRBV7-7	TRBJ2-5	CAIPRSGTQETQYF	TGTGCTATTCCCAGGTCCGGCACCCAAGAGACCCAGTACTTC
.	many	TRBV7-8	TRBJ2-7	CASSPWTPGGYEQYF	TGTGCCAGCAGCCCCTGGACACCAGGAGGGTACGAGCAGTACTTC
.	.	TRBV7-6	TRBJ2-3	CASFYICSARDEGTGDADTQYF	.
TRBD2	.	TRBV5-1	TRBJ2-3	CASSLVPGGVTDTQYF	TGCGCCAGCAGCTTGGTTCCGGGGGGGGTCACAGATACGCAGTATTTT
.	.	TRBV5-5	TRBJ1-1	CASSAGTSHTEAFF	TGTGCCAGCAGCGCCGGGACATCACACACTGAAGCTTTCTTT
.	.	TRBV5-6	TRBJ2-5	CASSLAGASHQETQYF	TGTGCCAGCAGCCTAGCAGGGGCGTCCCACCAAGAGACCCAGTACTTC
TRBD2	many	TRBV12-3/TRBV12-4	TRBJ2-1	CASSRTSGGLLYSYNEQFF	TGTGCCAGCAGTCGGACTAGCGGGGGCCTCCTATATTCCTACAATGAGCAGTTCTTC
.	.	TRBV7-8	TRBJ2-1	CASSLDTGNEQFF	TGTGCCAGCAGCTTAGATACGGGCAATGAGCAGTTCTTC
TRBD2	.	TRBV7-2	TRBJ2-5	CASSLGTSGQETQYF	TGTGCCAGCAGCCTCGGGACTAGCGGGCAAGAGACCCAGTACTTC
TRBD1	.	TRBV6-5	TRBJ1-4	CASSRSPTGDEKLFF	TGTGCCAGCAGCCGATCTCCGACAGGGGATGAAAAACTGTTTTTT
TRBD1	many	TRBV19	TRBJ1-2	CASSRGTELSFYGYTF	TGTGCCAGTAGTAGAGGGACAGAGCTCTCTTTCTATGGCTACACCTTC
.	.	TRBV7-9	TRBJ2-1	CASKNTGAYNEQFF	TGTGCCAGCAAAAACACGGGCGCGTACAATGAGCAGTTCTTC
TRBD1	many	TRBV6-1	TRBJ2-5	CASSGGTGFIRETQYF	TGTGCCAGCAGTGGGGGGACAGGGTTCATTCGAGAGACCCAGTACTTC
.	many	TRBV2	TRBJ1-2	CASNPTQMGYTF	TGTGCCAGCAACCCGACCCAAATGGGCTACACCTTC
TRBD2	many	TRBV6-1	TRBJ2-2	CASSAIGGGDTGELFF	TGTGCCAGCAGTGCAATCGGCGGGGGGGACACCGGGGAGCTGTTTTTT
.	few	TRBV24-1	TRBJ1-1	CATADEPPAEAFF	TGTGCCACGGCCGACGAGCCACCCGCTGAAGCTTTCTTT
.	many	TRBV5-6	TRBJ2-6	CASSLVGVPSGANVLTF	TGTGCCAGCAGCTTGGTCGGGGTCCCCAGTGGGGCCAACGTCCTGACTTTC
.	many	TRBV7-2	TRBJ2-3	CASSTRDSDTQYF	TGTGCCAGCAGCACCCGGGACTCAGATACGCAGTATTTT
.	.	TRBV7-2	TRBJ2-1	CASARRPESSEQFF	TGTGCCAGCGCCCGGAGACCCGAATCAAGTGAGCAGTTCTTC
.	many	TRBV7-6	TRBJ1-2	CASSLGPTVSYGYPF	TGTGCCAGCAGCTTAGGTCCTACTGTCTCCTATGGCTACCCCTTC